Sequencing of this T cell receptor (beta chain) was carried out in a study of vaccination and CD4 T cells after COVID-19. The wider study: Subjects got two shots of BNT162b2 or mRNA-1273 vaccine.

The CDR3 extends over 15 amino acids. V lost 4 bases and J 5 bases, leaving 14 bases between the germline ends. The germline V gene has CDR1 MDHEN and CDR2 SYDVKM. In regard to this clonotype: Its target is unknown.

Treatment specified: approximately 10-day PBMC culture with coronavirus spike peptide pools or control peptides (ViraFEST assay). Regarding the study as a whole: A median 86.3% of convalescent patients' SARS-CoV-2-reactive clones emerged only after vaccination.

The Oncomine TCR Beta short-read assay was applied to DNA of cultured CD4+ T cells. Using the QIAamp micro DNA kit, genomic DNA was extracted from the CD4+ T cells that had been cultured. Via MiXCR, TCRdb re-called the PCR reads, giving one row per CDR3 protein. The repertoire holds about 20,000 distinct CDR3 sequences, with around 52% as singletons. The sequence derives from a human donor who had recovered from COVID-19. Sequenced: CD4+ T cells from blood, cultured in vitro. The chain recombines TRBV28 with TRBJ2-2; TRBD2 might be the D (6 bases). The DNA of the CDR3 is TGTGCCAGCAGTTCGGGGTCCGCGGGGACCGGGGAGCTGTTTTTT. Translating gives CASSSGSAGTGELFF.